The next 26 T cell receptor beta chains were all read from a single sample in a study of T-cell reconstitution after alpha-beta-depleted transplantation in children. The TCRbeta library was prepared with unique molecular identifiers. Each CDR3 protein gets one entry after TCRdb re-called the PCR reads with MiXCR. Here the sample spans roughly 500,000 distinct CDR3 sequences, approximately 12% being singletons. Sequencing used PBMCs from the stem cell graft donor, obtained from the stem cell graft. The receptors were gathered from a human donor who donated a stem cell graft to a child with combined immunodeficiency.

Only a few counts were recorded for this clonotype. The J gene is TRBJ1-1, the V gene TRBV6-5; possible D gene TRBD1, 6 bases. Trimming stripped 8 bases from V and 14 bases from J, with 21 bases between. CDR1 and CDR2 from the germline V gene are MNHEY and SVGAGI. This CDR3 contains 12 residues. CDR3 residues: CASGGHLLSAFF. CDR3 nucleotides: TGTGCCAGCGGGGGACATCTTCTCTCCGCGTTCTTT.

CDR3 in DNA: TGTGCCACCAGCCCGGACAGGGCTGCAGATACGCAGTATTTT. Amino acid sequence: CATSPDRAADTQYF. The V gene is TRBV15, the J gene TRBJ2-3; the match to TRBD1 covers 8 bases. The CDR3 consists of 14 residues. From germline, CDR1 is LNHNV and CDR2 YYDKDF (reference sequence). The junction had 5 bases not matched to a gene; V was cut back by 5 bases and J by 4 bases.

This clonotype was counted ten times or more. The chain has TRBV6-5 and TRBJ2-7, with a tentative D call TRBD1 (5 bases). V was cut by 3 bases and J by 3 bases, with 9 bases left in between. The CDR3 is made up of 13 amino acids. Germline V gene sequence: CDR1 MNHEY, CDR2 SVGAGI. CDR3 region: CASSYGRDYEQYF. The CDR3 bases are TGTGCCAGCAGTTATGGCAGGGACTACGAGCAGTACTTC.

This clonotype has a count of ten or more. This rearrangement joins TRBV2 to TRBJ2-7; 8 bases align to TRBD1. Losses at the gene ends were 3 bases for V and 2 bases for J; bases not matched to a gene: 9. Looked up from germline, CDR1 is SNHLY and CDR2 is FYNNEI. The CDR3 runs to 16 residues. The DNA for the CDR3 is TGTGCCAGCAGTGATCCGGACAGGGTGAGACCCTACGAGCAGTACTTC. This sequence encodes CASSDPDRVRPYEQYF.

For this clonotype: This may arise from a read error, as a much more abundant clone is one base away. The chain employs TRBV29-1 and TRBJ2-7; TRBD2 is a possible D gene (6 bases). The V gene lost 7 bases and the J gene lost 9 bases, with 19 bases spanning the gap. Germline V gene data show CDR1 as SQVTM and CDR2 as ANQGSEA. The CDR3 is made up of 12 amino acids. The CDR3 reads CSARETSSGQYF. CDR3 nucleotide sequence: TGCAGCGCGAGGGAGACCAGTAGCGGGCAGTACTTC.

This clonotype was seen repeatedly, ten times or more. The V gene is TRBV5-1, the J gene TRBJ2-2, with 8 bases identical to TRBD1. The CDR3 extends over 15 amino acids. The ends lost 4 bases at V and 4 bases at J; junction bases unmatched: 6. Germline V CDR1 and CDR2: SGHRS, YFSETQ. CDR3 sequence reads: CASSPRQGSTGELFF. The CDR3 coding sequence is TGCGCCAGCAGCCCACGACAGGGGTCCACCGGGGAGCTGTTTTTT.

This clonotype was seen more than once but under ten times. This rearrangement joins TRBV11-2 to TRBJ2-7; D gene uncertain. Per germline, CDR1 SGHAT and CDR2 FQNNGV. This CDR3 contains 13 residues. Between the trimmed V and J ends, which lost 0 bases and 6 bases, there was a span of 9 bases. CDR3 amino acids: CASSLELTSEQYF. Written as DNA, the CDR3 is TGTGCCAGCAGCTTAGAGCTCACGAGCGAGCAGTACTTC.

The J gene is TRBJ2-1, the V gene TRBV4-3; TRBD2 agrees at 12 bases. Per the germline V gene, CDR1 is LGHNA and CDR2 is YSLEER. V shed 0 bases, J shed 9 bases, and the junction held 9 bases outside the gene matches. CDR3 length: 17 amino acids. CDR3 loop: CASSQEGRTSGAIEQFF. DNA for the CDR3: TGCGCCAGCAGCCAAGAGGGTAGGACTAGCGGGGCTATTGAGCAGTTCTTC.

Concerning this clonotype itself: This sequence may be a read error, since a much larger clone differs from it by one base. The J gene is TRBJ2-7, the V gene TRBV5-1, with 13 bases aligning to TRBD2. CDR1 and CDR2 (germline): SGHRS, YFSETQ. The trim removed 4 bases at V and 2 bases at J, leaving 6 bases unmatched. The CDR3 sequence is 16 residues long. The CDR3 DNA is TGCGCCAGCAGCCCGGGACTAGCGGGAATCGCCTACGAGCAGTACTTC. As protein: CASSPGLAGIAYEQYF.

A word on this clonotype: A read error may produce the germline difference seen at one junction end. V is TRBV5-1 and J is TRBJ1-4; 8 bases map to TRBD1. CDR3 length: 18 residues. Germline V lookup: CDR1 SGHRS, CDR2 YFSETQ. CDR3 sequence reads: CPSSFDLGPGQESEKLFF. In DNA form, the CDR3 reads TGCCCCAGCAGCTTCGATCTTGGGCCGGGACAGGAGAGTGAAAAACTGTTTTTT.

The rearrangement joins TRBV7-8 to TRBJ2-1; the match to TRBD1 covers 11 bases. Germline V gene sequence: CDR1 SGHVS, CDR2 FQNEAQ. The CDR3 runs 16 residues. The V and J ends lost 5 bases and 9 bases, in that order; junction bases with no gene match: 12. As DNA, the CDR3 is TGTGCCAGCAGCCCGAGGGGGACAGGGGGGGAAAGTGAGCAGTTCTTC. Translating gives CASSPRGTGGESEQFF.

There are many counts of this clonotype. The chain joins TRBV20-1 to TRBJ2-1; 13 bases are a match to TRBD2. The CDR3 extends over 18 amino acids. Germline trimming cut 3 bases from V and 2 bases from J; bases unmatched to any gene: 10. Germline-derived CDR1 and CDR2 are DFQATT and SNEGSKA (reference sequence). This CDR3 is CSASGVGTSGEAYNEQFF. The CDR3 DNA reads as TGCAGTGCTAGTGGAGTTGGGACTAGCGGGGAGGCCTACAATGAGCAGTTCTTC.

The chain uses TRBV29-1 and TRBJ2-7, with 15 nucleotides matching TRBD2. This CDR3 is built from 13 residues. V was clipped by 6 bases and J by 6 bases; unmatched bases: 3. The germline CDR1 and CDR2 sequences are SQVTM and ANQGSEA. CDR3 bases: TGCAGCGTCCGGACTAGCGGGAGGGGCGAGCAGTACTTC. Amino acid sequence: CSVRTSGRGEQYF.

This clonotype was recorded many times. The chain employs TRBV9 and TRBJ2-1; D is unresolved. Germline lookup yields CDR1 SGDLS and CDR2 YYNGEE. The CDR3 sequence is 12 residues long. V lost 0 bases and J 7 bases, leaving 5 bases between the germline ends. This chain's CDR3 is CASSVAGNEQFF. In DNA form, the CDR3 reads TGTGCCAGCAGCGTAGCTGGGAATGAGCAGTTCTTC.

The chain combines TRBV29-1 with TRBJ2-7, with D perhaps matching TRBD2 (6 bases). V lost 5 bases to trimming and J lost 3 bases, with 11 bases between them. Germline V gene sequence: CDR1 SQVTM, CDR2 ANQGSEA. This CDR3 has 12 amino acids. In DNA form, the CDR3 reads TGCAGCGTTCGAATGCGGGGCTACGAGCAGTACTTC. Protein sequence: CSVRMRGYEQYF.

There are a few counts of this clonotype. The chain recombines TRBV7-9 with TRBJ1-5, with TRBD1 as a possible D gene (6 bases). V lost 5 bases and J 3 bases, leaving 11 bases between the germline ends. The CDR3 covers 14 residues. Per germline, CDR1 SEHNR and CDR2 FQNEAQ (reference sequence). As DNA, the CDR3 is TGTGCCAGCAGCCTTACAGGGATCAATCAGCCCCAGCATTTT. Its translation is CASSLTGINQPQHF.

Ten or more counts support this clonotype. The rearrangement links TRBV11-2 to TRBJ2-7; possibly TRBD1 for D (7 bases). Germline V gene lookup returns CDR1 SGHAT and CDR2 FQNNGV. The CDR3 runs to 15 residues. Trimming took off 0 bases at V and 2 bases at J, with 11 bases between the two ends. CDR3 nucleotides: TGTGCCAGCAGCTTAGATCGGGGGACAGCCTACGAGCAGTACTTC. It translates to CASSLDRGTAYEQYF.

This clonotype was picked up many times. This sequence joins TRBV28 and TRBJ1-4; the D gene is possibly TRBD1 (5 bases). V was trimmed by 5 bases and J by 4 bases, leaving 14 bases between them. The CDR3 runs 15 residues. Per germline, CDR1 MDHEN and CDR2 SYDVKM. The CDR3 loop reads CASSKGDRSNEKLFF. The CDR3 nucleotides are TGTGCCAGCAGTAAAGGCGACAGAAGTAATGAAAAACTGTTTTTT.

The table lists this clonotype with a few counts. The rearrangement joins TRBV29-1 to TRBJ2-1; D is possibly TRBD1 or TRBD2 (5 bases each). Per the germline V gene, CDR1 is SQVTM and CDR2 is ANQGSEA. The germline V and J ends were trimmed by 4 bases and 10 bases, with 14 bases remaining between them. CDR3 length: 12 amino acids. Here the CDR3 reads CSVAGLGREQFF. As DNA, the CDR3 is TGCAGCGTTGCTGGACTGGGGCGGGAGCAGTTCTTC.

V gene TRBV27 combines with J gene TRBJ2-7, with 13 bases aligning to TRBD2. With V trimmed by 4 bases and J by 1 base, 22 bases remained unmatched. The CDR3 is 22 residues long. Germline V CDR1 and CDR2: MNHEY, SMNVEV (reference sequence). Here the CDR3 DNA reads TGTGCCAGCAGTTATCTGTTAAGGACTAGCGGGAGTCTAAGGAGGGGTTCCTACGAGCAGTACTTC. Its protein product is CASSYLLRTSGSLRRGSYEQYF.

This clonotype has more than one count but fewer than ten. The rearrangement uses TRBV20-1 and TRBJ2-3; TRBD2 agrees at 11 bases. V trimming: 6 bases; J trimming: 4 bases; junction bases outside the gene matches: 15. The germline V gene encodes CDR1 DFQATT and CDR2 SNEGSKA (reference sequence). The CDR3 consists of 17 residues. CDR3 in DNA: TGCAGTGCCTACCCATTCCGGACTAGCGGGCTTGCAGATACGCAGTATTTT. It yields the protein CSAYPFRTSGLADTQYF.

Regarding this clonotype: A much larger clone is a single base away; this may be a read error. V is TRBV5-1 and J is TRBJ1-1; D is unresolved. Trimming left V 3 bases short and J 0 bases short, with 12 bases between. This CDR3 has 15 amino acids. The germline V gene has CDR1 SGHRS and CDR2 YFSETQ. The CDR3 coding sequence is TGCGCCAGCAGCTCGGACGGCGGGGTGAACACTGAAGCTTTCTTT. Amino acid sequence: CASSSDGGVNTEAFF.

This clonotype showed up many times. The chain combines TRBV6-4 with TRBJ2-1; 10 bases line up with TRBD2. The CDR3 runs 13 residues. In germline, CDR1 is MRHNA, CDR2 SNTAGT. V was pared by 3 bases and J by 12 bases, with 5 bases of the junction left unmatched. In nucleotides, the CDR3 is TGTGCCAGCAGTGAAGCGGGGGGGCGGCGGCAGTTCTTC. It codes for CASSEAGGRRQFF.

The V and J genes are TRBV9 and TRBJ2-3; D is perhaps TRBD1 or TRBD2 (5 bases each). The CDR3 consists of 15 residues. Trimming cost V 0 bases and J 8 bases, with 16 bases left between them. Germline V gives CDR1 SGDLS, CDR2 YYNGEE. The CDR3 nucleotides read TGTGCCAGCAGCGTAGAGGGACCGCCTATGGCTACGCAGTATTTT. Encoded protein: CASSVEGPPMATQYF.

This clonotype appeared a few times. Likely a read error: the CDR3 ends without its conserved phenylalanine or tryptophan. The chain uses TRBV6-5 and TRBJ2-7; TRBD1 might be the D (6 bases). V dropped 5 bases and J dropped 6 bases, with 17 bases sitting between them. The CDR3 is made up of 14 amino acids. CDR1 is MNHEY, CDR2 SVGAGI, per germline. CDR3 in DNA: TGTGCCAGCAGTCCCTCGACAGGCCAAGGCGAGCAGTACTCC. Amino acid sequence: CASSPSTGQGEQYS.

V is TRBV29-1 and J is TRBJ2-3; maybe TRBD2 (5 bases). The CDR3 loop spans 14 amino acids. V lost 8 bases and J lost 1, with 16 bases in between. CDR1 is SQVTM, CDR2 ANQGSEA, per germline. The CDR3 DNA follows: TGCAGCACCGACGGCGCGGGCGGCACAGATACGCAGTATTTT. Amino acid sequence: CSTDGAGGTDTQYF.